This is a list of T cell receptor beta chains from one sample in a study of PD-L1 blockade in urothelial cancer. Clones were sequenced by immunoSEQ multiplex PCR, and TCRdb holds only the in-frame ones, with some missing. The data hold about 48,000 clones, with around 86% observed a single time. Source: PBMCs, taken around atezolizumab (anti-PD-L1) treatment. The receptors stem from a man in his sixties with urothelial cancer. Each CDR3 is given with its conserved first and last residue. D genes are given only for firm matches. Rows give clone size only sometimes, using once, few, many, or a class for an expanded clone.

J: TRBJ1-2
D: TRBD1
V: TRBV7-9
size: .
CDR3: CASSRDRDGYTF
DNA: TGTGCCAGCAGCCGGGACAGAGATGGCTACACCTTC

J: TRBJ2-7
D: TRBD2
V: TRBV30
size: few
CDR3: CAWNQRGDSYEQYF
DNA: TGTGCCTGGAACCAGCGGGGGGATTCCTACGAGCAGTACTTC

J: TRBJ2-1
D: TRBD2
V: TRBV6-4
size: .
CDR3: CASSQSGGSYNEQFF
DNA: TGTGCCAGCAGTCAAAGCGGGGGCTCCTACAATGAGCAGTTCTTC

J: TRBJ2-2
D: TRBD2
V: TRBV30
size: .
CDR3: CAWSRGLAGDTGELFF
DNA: TGTGCCTGGAGCCGCGGACTAGCGGGGGATACCGGGGAGCTGTTTTTT

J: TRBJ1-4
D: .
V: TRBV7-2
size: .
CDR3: CASSLTGPGGGGEKLFF
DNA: TGTGCCAGCAGCTTAACGGGACCGGGAGGAGGGGGAGAAAAACTGTTTTTT

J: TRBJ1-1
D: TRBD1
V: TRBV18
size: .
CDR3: CASSPPGTGPPLFEAFF
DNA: TGTGCCAGCTCACCACCGGGGACAGGCCCACCGCTCTTTGAAGCTTTCTTT

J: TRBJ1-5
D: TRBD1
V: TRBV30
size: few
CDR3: CAWSALPTGTGVSNQPQHF
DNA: TGTGCCTGGAGTGCCCTCCCCACCGGGACAGGGGTTAGCAATCAGCCCCAGCATTTT

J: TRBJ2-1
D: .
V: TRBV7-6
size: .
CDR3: CASSLDIYNEQFF
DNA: TGTGCCAGCAGCTTAGATATATACAATGAGCAGTTCTTC

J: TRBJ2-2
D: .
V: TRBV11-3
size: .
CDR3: CASSLDRGNTGELFF
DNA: TGTGCCAGCAGCTTGGACAGAGGAAACACCGGGGAGCTGTTTTTT

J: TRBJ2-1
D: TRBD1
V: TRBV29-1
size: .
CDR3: CSAMDRAYNEQFF
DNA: TGCAGCGCCATGGACAGGGCCTACAATGAGCAGTTCTTC

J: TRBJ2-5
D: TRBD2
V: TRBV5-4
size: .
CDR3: CASSPTRGEQETQYF
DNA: TGTGCCAGCAGCCCAACTCGGGGGGAACAAGAGACCCAGTACTTC

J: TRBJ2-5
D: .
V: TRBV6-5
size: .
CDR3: CASSSDYEETQYF
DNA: TGTGCCAGCAGTTCGGACTACGAAGAGACCCAGTACTTC

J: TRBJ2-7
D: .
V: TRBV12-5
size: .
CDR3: CASGLIRGAPYEQYF
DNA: TGTGCTAGTGGTTTGATCAGGGGTGCCCCCTACGAGCAGTACTTC